This T cell receptor (beta chain) stems from a study of post-analysis software for immune sequencing data (dated by TCRdb to about 2015). Broadly, across the study: Disease courses on record covered relapsing-remitting, secondary progressive and progressive-relapsing multiple sclerosis, though some patients had no subtype annotation. The multiple sclerosis patient repertoires were compared with 10 to 12 previously published healthy control repertoires from donors aged about 6 to 26 years. A subset of samples was prepared in parallel using single-end sample barcoding, then pooled and co-amplified after Illumina adapter ligation.

Reading from cysteine to phenylalanine, the CDR3 counts 19 amino acids. Only the CDR3 DNA is retained, 57 bases long and in frame from the first base. Clipping removes 1 base from V and 5 bases from J, with 16 as the unmatched junction base count. To demonstrate the VDJtools post-analysis software, the study profiled TCR beta repertoires from the peripheral blood of under 15 young patients with multiple sclerosis. The patients with multiple sclerosis were children and adolescents between about 6 and 16 years of age. As concerns this clonotype: The specificity of this receptor is unknown. One base away there is no much larger clone; base qualities are not given.

Points the paper makes about the study in general: Significantly higher frequencies in patients than in controls were found for several TRBV segments, including TRBV5-6, TRBV5-1 and TRBV20-1. Strong co-clustering of samples prepared in the same batch was shown by direct clustering with F measure, prompting a batch-effect correction. Normalized Chao1 diversity was significantly lower in multiple sclerosis patients than controls, suggesting substantial peripheral T-cell clonal expansion. The control group was slightly older than the multiple sclerosis patient group.

The method was PCR. Sequencing was performed on an Illumina HiSeq 2500. To reduce PCR and sequencing biases, unique molecular identifiers were built into the TCR beta cDNA libraries. Roughly 0.5 million cDNA molecules were obtained per 1 to 10 million input T cells, so each molecule approximated one T cell. The patient libraries were prepared and sequenced using the same protocol as the earlier healthy control dataset. Within a given batch, samples were prepared together, multiplexed and sequenced on the same HiSeq lane. Processing in the source paper ran as follows. Raw barcoded reads were processed with MIGEC, and single-read molecular identifier groups were discarded before consensus assembly and CDR3 extraction. VDJtools was used for post-analysis of the clonotype tables, with diversity normalized by down-sampling every dataset to the smallest sample size. In repertoire overlap clustering, CDR3 amino acid sequences, but not nucleotide sequences, were matched to correct batch-related cross-sample contamination. Using fastp trimming at Q25 and MiXCR clonotype assembly, TCRdb reanalyzed the public sequencing data and kept in-frame beta chains. Each record represents a unique CDR3 protein, reported with the most common genes and DNA among its rows. The V and J calls reflect TCRdb's pipeline rather than the authors' work. The sample table contains hundreds of thousands of distinct CDR3 sequences; only one count was recorded for 35% to 45% of them. 7.6% of the sample is in the top ten clones.

Material: blood. Recombination linked TRBV12-3 or TRBV12-4 to TRBJ2-1; 8 bases in the junction line up with TRBD1. The TCR sequence derives from a girl aged 2 to 10 with multiple sclerosis. The DNA reads as follows: TGTGCCAGCAGTTTAGGAGCCCTCGAGGACAGGGCCAAAAACAATGAGCAGTTCTTC. This translates into CASSLGALEDRAKNNEQFF.